The TCR beta chain under discussion was sequenced for a study of regulatory T cells in long-lasting Graves disease. Study-wide context: Persistence in Graves' disease denoted antithyroid drug use beyond 5 years alongside positive TSH receptor antibodies. General study findings and limits: Favored usage of TRBV28, TRBJ1-2 and TRBJ2-5 was recorded in persistent disease.

Time point in this sample: persistent/refractory GD, antithyroid drugs over 5 years with positive TRAb. Preparation of the TCR library used RNA extracted from PBMCs. Trimming at V came to 2 bases and at J to 2 bases, leaving 2 bases not matched to a gene. The V gene's germline CDR1 is MGHDK and CDR2 SYGVNS. The CDR3 is made up of 16 amino acids. Library construction for TCR beta used iRepertoire HTBI primers and Arm-PCR of CDR3 regions. Authors' processing steps: In the combined samples, 62 TRBV and 14 TRBJ segments were identified. TCRdb used MiXCR to reprocess the multiplex PCR reads, holding one entry per CDR3 protein. The V and J calls follow TCRdb's processing rather than the paper's. The sample lists roughly 400,000 distinct CDR3 sequences, 20% to 25% occurring once. Worth noting for this clonotype: The antigen remains unidentified. A much larger clone lies one base from this, so it may be a read error.

The V and J genes are TRBV25-1 and TRBJ2-6, with 8 bases lining up with TRBD1. The receptor comes from a female donor with Graves disease. The sequencing used peripheral blood mononuclear cells (PBMCs), collected when the disease was refractory, from a patient treated with antithyroid drugs. The CDR3 loop is CASSEMTGAGANVLTF. CDR3 coding DNA: TGTGCCAGCAGTGAAATGACAGGGGCTGGGGCCAACGTCCTGACTTTC.